These 18 T cell receptor beta chains originate from one sample sequenced in a study of siplizumab effects on memory and regulatory T cells. Produced via immunoSEQ multiplex PCR; TCRdb's table is partial and in-frame only. Among 70,000 to 95,000 clones listed, 85% to 90% were seen once. Source material: CD4+ T cells sorted from blood. The source of these receptors is a human donor in good health.

The chain combines TRBV7-9 with TRBJ2-1; 8 bases are shared with TRBD2. The V segment lost 6 bases and the J segment 5 bases; nucleotides outside the gene matches: 12. The CDR3 covers 16 residues. The germline V gene encodes CDR1 SEHNR and CDR2 FQNEAQ (reference sequence). CDR3 residues: CASRKNRTGGDNEQFF. In DNA form, the CDR3 reads TGTGCCAGCAGGAAGAATCGGACCGGGGGGGACAATGAGCAGTTCTTC.

V and J are TRBV4-1 and TRBJ2-3; 7 positions match TRBD2. The CDR3 is made up of 17 amino acids. V was clipped by 4 bases and J by 0 bases; unmatched bases: 10. The germline V gene has CDR1 MGHRA and CDR2 YSYEKL. CDR3 sequence reads: CASSRLASGGSTDTQYF. The CDR3 nucleotides read TGCGCCAGCAGCCGCCTAGCTAGCGGAGGGAGCACAGATACGCAGTATTTT.

To note about this clone: This sample also contains other DNA sequences that code for the same CDR3. V is TRBV18 and J is TRBJ1-1; D perhaps matches TRBD1 (5 bases). V was clipped by 6 bases and J by 2 bases, with 10 bases between them. The V gene's germline CDR1 is KGHSH and CDR2 LQKENI. The CDR3 sequence is 13 residues long. Here the CDR3 reads CASSPQGNTEAFF. The CDR3 DNA is TGTGCCAGCTCTCCCCAGGGAAACACTGAAGCTTTCTTT.

The rearrangement uses TRBV6-1 and TRBJ1-1; TRBD1 aligns across 7 bases. This CDR3 is 13 amino acids long. Germline values: CDR1 MNHNS, CDR2 SASEGT. With 11 bases clipped from V and 4 bases from J, the junction kept 10 bases outside the gene matches. The CDR3: CAGRDRAGTEAFF. For the CDR3, the DNA is TGTGCCGGCCGAGACAGGGCCGGCACTGAAGCTTTCTTT.

V gene TRBV6-5 combines with J gene TRBJ2-1; no definite D call. The CDR3 length is 15 residues. Trimming took 5 bases from V and 7 from J, leaving 18 bases between them. CDR1 and CDR2 from the germline V gene are MNHEY and SVGAGI. The CDR3 loop reads CASSKLPAHQNEQFF. CDR3 DNA: TGTGCCAGCAGTAAATTGCCCGCCCACCAAAATGAGCAGTTCTTC.

The rearrangement links TRBV30 to TRBJ1-4; D unclear. This CDR3 has 13 residues. V lost 0 bases and J lost 8, with 10 bases in between. Germline V gene sequence: CDR1 GTSNPN, CDR2 SVGIG (reference sequence). CDR3 loop: CAWSVLPREKLFF. CDR3 bases: TGTGCCTGGAGTGTACTACCTCGGGAAAAACTGTTTTTT. The entire variable domain, with the rest obtained from reference TRBV30 and TRBJ1-4, is as follows: SQTIHQWPATLVQPVGSPLSLECTVEGTSNPNLYWYRQAAGRGLQLLFYSVGIGQISSEVPQNLSASRPQDRQFILSSKKLLLSDSGFYLCAWSVLPREKLFFGSGTQLSVL.

The chain is built from TRBV4-1 and TRBJ2-2; TRBD2 matches at 15 bases. V shed 2 bases and J 0 bases; nucleotides not matched to a gene: 4. The germline CDR1 and CDR2 sequences are MGHRA and YSYEKL. The CDR3 totals 19 residues. CDR3 in amino acids: CASSQIGLAGGPNTGELFF. CDR3 coding DNA: TGCGCCAGCAGCCAAATAGGACTAGCGGGAGGGCCGAACACCGGGGAGCTGTTTTTT.

The CDR3 nucleotides read TGTGCCAGCAGTGTTTCGGGTACAGATACGCAGTATTTT. Translating gives CASSVSGTDTQYF. The chain combines TRBV6-4 with TRBJ2-3; D unresolved. Deletions cut 4 bases from V and 3 bases from J, with 8 bases between. In germline, CDR1 is MRHNA, CDR2 SNTAGT. The CDR3 has 13 amino acids.

The chain is built from TRBV4-2 and TRBJ2-5, with no clear D. The tail of the sequence fits TRBJ2-7 better, so the J call may be wrong. CDR3 length: 14 amino acids. Germline V gene sequence: CDR1 LGHNA, CDR2 YNFKEQ. This chain's CDR3 is CASSQGPGEYEQYF. DNA of the CDR3: TGTGCCAGCAGCCAAGGGCCCGGCGAGTACGAGCAGTACTTC.

This chain connects TRBV7-9 to TRBJ2-5; D gene uncertain. Deletions cut 5 bases from V and 8 bases from J, with 15 bases between. This CDR3 has 13 residues. From germline, CDR1 is SEHNR and CDR2 FQNEAQ (reference sequence). For the CDR3, the DNA is TGTGCCAGCAGCGACCGAATGGGCAGAACCCAGTACTTC. The encoded protein is CASSDRMGRTQYF. The whole variable domain, filled in from reference TRBV7-9 and TRBJ2-5, reads DTGVSQNPRHKITKRGQNVTFRCDPISEHNRLYWYRQTLGQGPEFLTYFQNEAQLEKSRLLSDRFSAERPKGSFSTLEIQRTEQGDSAMYLCASSDRMGRTQYFGPGTRLLVL.

The chain combines TRBV7-2 with TRBJ1-1, with TRBD1 identical over 8 bases. This CDR3 region has 16 residues. J gave up 0 bases and V 6 bases, and 9 bases lay outside the gene matches. In germline, CDR1 is SGHTA, CDR2 FQGNSA. The CDR3 reads CASRRQGSLMNTEAFF. The CDR3 nucleotides read TGTGCCAGCAGGAGACAGGGGAGCTTAATGAACACTGAAGCTTTCTTT.

The V and J genes are TRBV9 and TRBJ2-3; D gene ambiguous. The CDR3 runs to 14 residues. CDR1 and CDR2 (germline): SGDLS, YYNGEE. Deletions cut 6 bases from V and 0 bases from J, with 11 bases between. The CDR3 nucleotides read TGTGCCAGCACCTCCCAGGTCAGCACAGATACGCAGTATTTT. This gives the protein CASTSQVSTDTQYF.

This chain uses TRBV28 with TRBJ1-1, with D possibly TRBD1 on 5 matching bases. Trimming pared 3 bases from V and 1 base from J, leaving 9 bases between. This CDR3 has 14 amino acids. Germline V gene sequence: CDR1 MDHEN, CDR2 SYDVKM. In DNA, the CDR3 is TGTGCCAGCAGTTTGTGGCAGGGGAACACTGAAGCTTTCTTT. This translates into CASSLWQGNTEAFF.

The CDR3 DNA follows: TGTGCCAGCAGGATGACTAGCGGGAGCCCCGGGGAGCTGTTTTTT. It yields the protein CASRMTSGSPGELFF. The chain recombines TRBV6-1 with TRBJ2-2, with TRBD2 matching 12 bases. Losses at the gene ends were 6 bases for V and 6 bases for J; bases not matched to a gene: 5. The germline gives CDR1 MNHNS, CDR2 SASEGT. The CDR3 has 15 residues.

This rearrangement joins TRBV5-1 to TRBJ1-1; no definite D call. The CDR3 is made up of 13 amino acids. CDR1 is SGHRS and CDR2 is YFSETQ in the germline V gene. The ends were cut back, 5 bases at V and 3 bases at J, with 11 bases in the middle. The DNA for the CDR3 is TGCGCCAGCAGGTCGACGTGGGACACTGAAGCTTTCTTT. This sequence encodes CASRSTWDTEAFF.

The V and J genes are TRBV7-9 and TRBJ2-5; D could derive from TRBD1 or TRBD2 (6 bases each). The V and J ends lost 3 bases and 5 bases respectively, with 22 bases between them. This CDR3 region has 17 residues. Germline-derived CDR1 and CDR2 are SEHNR and FQNEAQ (reference sequence). The CDR3 nucleotides are TGTGCCAGCAGCTTGGGGGCGGTTAGCGGAGGAGGGGAGACCCAGTACTTC. Amino acids: CASSLGAVSGGGETQYF.

A few counts support this clone. This sequence joins TRBV2 and TRBJ2-7; D unclear. CDR1 is SNHLY, CDR2 FYNNEI, per germline. Deletions cut 3 bases from V and 0 bases from J, with 6 bases between. The CDR3 covers 13 residues. The CDR3 loop reads CASSEADSYEQYF. DNA for the CDR3: TGTGCCAGCAGTGAGGCTGACTCCTACGAGCAGTACTTC.

The genes are TRBV7-3 and TRBJ2-1, with D unresolved. V lost 4 bases to trimming and J lost 7 bases, with 11 bases between them. Germline V gene lookup returns CDR1 SGHTA and CDR2 FQGTGA. This CDR3 is 13 amino acids long. For the CDR3, the DNA is TGTGCCAGCAGCTCGCCTTGGGGAAATGAGCAGTTCTTC. Amino acid sequence: CASSSPWGNEQFF.